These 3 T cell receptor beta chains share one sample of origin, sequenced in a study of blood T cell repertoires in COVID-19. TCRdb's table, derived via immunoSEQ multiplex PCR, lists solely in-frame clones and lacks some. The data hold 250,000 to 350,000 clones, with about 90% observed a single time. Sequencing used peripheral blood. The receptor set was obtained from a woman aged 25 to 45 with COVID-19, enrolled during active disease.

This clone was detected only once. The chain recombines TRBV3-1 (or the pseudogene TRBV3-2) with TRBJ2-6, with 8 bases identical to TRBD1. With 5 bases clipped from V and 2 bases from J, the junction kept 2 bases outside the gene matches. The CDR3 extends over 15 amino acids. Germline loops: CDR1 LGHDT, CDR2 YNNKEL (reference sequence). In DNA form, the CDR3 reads TGTGCCAGCAGCGAACAGGGGGCTGGGGCCAACGTCCTGACTTTC. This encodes CASSEQGAGANVLTF.

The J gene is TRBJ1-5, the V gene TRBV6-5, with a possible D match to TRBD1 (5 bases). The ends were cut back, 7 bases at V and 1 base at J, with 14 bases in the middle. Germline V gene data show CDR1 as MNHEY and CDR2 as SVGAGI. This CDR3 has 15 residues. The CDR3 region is CASTPSGRSNQPQHF. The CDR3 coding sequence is TGTGCCAGCACCCCGTCAGGGAGGAGCAATCAGCCCCAGCATTTT.

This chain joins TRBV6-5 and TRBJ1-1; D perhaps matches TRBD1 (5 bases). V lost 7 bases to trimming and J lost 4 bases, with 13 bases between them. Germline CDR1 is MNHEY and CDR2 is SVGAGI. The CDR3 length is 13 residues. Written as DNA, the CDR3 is TGTGCCAGCACCCATCAGGGAAGCACTGAAGCTTTCTTT. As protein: CASTHQGSTEAFF.